The 9 T cell receptor beta chains reported below all come from one sample, sequenced in a study of low-dose radiotherapy and immunotherapy resistance in tumors. Sample time point: after trial treatment. Treatment here: LDRT plus nivolumab, ipilimumab, low-dose cyclophosphamide and aspirin (RACIN trial). First-strand cDNA used TRAV- and TRBV-specific primers, covering alpha and beta chains. The authors ran around 18 PCR cycles to amplify TCRs with a constant-region primer and V-primer adapter. TCRdb reanalysed the reads using MiXCR and keeps one entry per CDR3 protein. This table holds roughly 100,000 distinct CDR3 sequences, around 20% found once. Sequences were derived from PBMCs, sampled after low-dose radiotherapy plus immunotherapy. These receptors originate from a female donor with ovarian cancer.

This clonotype has at least ten counts. The chain employs TRBV4-1 and TRBJ1-2; D might be TRBD1 (5 bases). The CDR3 consists of 13 residues. Germline V gives CDR1 MGHRA, CDR2 YSYEKL. V was trimmed by 4 bases and J by 3 bases, leaving 9 bases between them. CDR3 nucleotides: TGCGCCAGCAGCCCGACAGAGCACTATGGCTACACCTTC. Encoded protein: CASSPTEHYGYTF.

This clonotype was detected many times. This chain joins TRBV20-1 and TRBJ2-3; 8 bases align to TRBD2. Germline assignment: CDR1 DFQATT and CDR2 SNEGSKA (reference sequence). Trimming cost V 3 bases and J 5 bases; bases outside gene matches: 7. The CDR3 consists of 14 residues. CDR3 in amino acids: CSASRRSGKDTQYF. The CDR3 coding sequence is TGCAGTGCTAGTAGGCGTAGCGGGAAAGATACGCAGTATTTT.

This clonotype was observed at least ten times. The rearrangement links TRBV27 to TRBJ1-5; D perhaps matches TRBD1 (5 bases). Trimming took 3 bases from V and 0 from J, leaving 6 bases between them. This CDR3 contains 14 residues. Germline loops: CDR1 MNHEY, CDR2 SMNVEV (reference sequence). The CDR3 coding sequence is TGTGCCAGCAGTTTTCAGGGTAGCAATCAGCCCCAGCATTTT. Amino acid sequence: CASSFQGSNQPQHF.

This clonotype has ten or more counts. The chain links TRBV30 to TRBJ2-3; no clear D gene. CDR1 is GTSNPN, CDR2 SVGIG, per germline (reference sequence). Between the trimmed V and J ends, which lost 1 base and 0 bases, there was a span of 11 bases. The CDR3 runs to 15 residues. CDR3 DNA sequence: TGTGCCTGGAGTGCCCTTAGGAAAAGCACAGATACGCAGTATTTT. This sequence encodes CAWSALRKSTDTQYF.

Concerning this clonotype itself: A far larger clone is a single base away, which makes a read error likely. This CDR3 reads CASSEPQRDRVVRNEQYF. The CDR3 nucleotides are TGTGCCAGCAGTGAACCTCAGAGGGACAGGGTCGTACGCAATGAGCAGTACTTC. The V and J genes are TRBV13 and TRBJ2-7, with TRBD1 matching 9 bases. Germline V gives CDR1 PRHDT, CDR2 FYEKMQ (reference sequence). V was pared by 6 bases and J by 7 bases, with 22 bases of the junction left unmatched. CDR3 size: 18 residues.

This clonotype was seen repeatedly, ten times or more. The chain links TRBV6-2 or TRBV6-3 to TRBJ2-1, with 13 bases fitting TRBD2. This CDR3 is built from 18 residues. The V gene's germline CDR1 is MNHEY and CDR2 SVGEGT. J gave up 7 bases and V 6 bases, and 15 bases lay outside the gene matches. This chain's CDR3 is CASSNGLAGDASFNEQFF. The DNA of the CDR3 is TGTGCCAGCAGCAATGGACTAGCGGGAGACGCATCATTTAATGAGCAGTTCTTC.

This clonotype was detected ten times or more. The rearrangement links TRBV18 to TRBJ2-2; 8 bases match TRBD1. V was clipped by 3 bases and J by 8 bases; unmatched bases: 8. CDR1 is KGHSH, CDR2 LQKENI, per germline. This CDR3 is 15 amino acids long. Here the CDR3 DNA reads TGTGCCAGCTCACCGACAGGGGCCCAGCCAGGGGAGCTGTTTTTT. Translating it yields CASSPTGAQPGELFF.

The CDR3 coding sequence is TGTGCCAGCAGCTTAACTAGCGGCTCCTACGAGCAGTTCTTC. It yields the protein CASSLTSGSYEQFF. This chain uses TRBV7-2 with TRBJ2-1; 8 bases fit TRBD2. Unmatched junction bases numbered 7, after V lost 2 bases and J lost 10 bases. Germline V gives CDR1 SGHTA, CDR2 FQGNSA. CDR3 size: 14 residues.

The chain joins TRBV11-2 to TRBJ2-7; TRBD2 matches 8 bases. Germline-derived CDR1 and CDR2 are SGHAT and FQNNGV. CDR3 size: 14 residues. The junction had 5 bases not matched to a gene; V was cut back by 6 bases and J by 1 base. Here the CDR3 DNA reads TGTGCCAGCAGGCCGGGGGGGTGGTCCTACGAGCAGTACTTC. Residues: CASRPGGWSYEQYF. Full variable domain (rest looked up from reference TRBV11-2 and TRBJ2-7): EAGVAQSPRYKIIEKRQSVAFWCNPISGHATLYWYQQILGQGPKLLIQFQNNGVVDDSQLPKDRFSAERLKGVDSTLKIQPAKLEDSAVYLCASRPGGWSYEQYFGPGTRLTVT.